The 7 T cell receptor beta chains listed next were all sequenced from one sample in a study of human T cells and chemical hapten exposure. Time point: patch test 1, 2 weeks after DPC sensitization. Indicated treatment: therapeutic diphenylcyclopropenone sensitization with weekly scalp DPC. MiXCR was run by TCRdb on the RACE reads, yielding one entry per CDR3 protein. Of 70,000 to 75,000 distinct CDR3 sequences in the sample, 25% to 40% are singletons; the top ten hold more than 7%. Specimen: whole blood, collected in connection with sensitization to the hapten diphenylcyclopropenone (DPC). Receptors were obtained from a man between 35 and 55 years old with alopecia areata. Some clones in this sample may be carry-over from other donors' samples.

The V gene is TRBV7-2, the J gene TRBJ2-6, with a weak D call TRBD2 (6 bases). V was clipped by 5 bases and J by 0 bases, with 14 bases between them. This CDR3 is 17 amino acids long. Germline CDR1 SGHTA, CDR2 FQGNSA. The CDR3 is CASSPGLRGSGANVLTF. Written as DNA, the CDR3 is TGTGCCAGCAGCCCAGGGTTGCGGGGCTCTGGGGCCAACGTCCTGACTTTC.

V and J are TRBV7-9 and TRBJ2-5, with 7 bases that match TRBD1. Trimming cost V 6 bases and J 3 bases; bases outside gene matches: 10. Germline CDR1 reads SEHNR; CDR2 reads FQNEAQ (reference sequence). The CDR3 loop spans 15 amino acids. This chain's CDR3 is CASSFTDRPEETQYF. In DNA form, the CDR3 reads TGTGCCAGCAGTTTTACGGACAGGCCCGAAGAGACCCAGTACTTC.

This clonotype was seen a few times. The rearrangement uses TRBV4-3 and TRBJ1-2; 8 bases match TRBD1. Trimming cost V 3 bases and J 4 bases; bases outside gene matches: 7. Per the germline V gene, CDR1 is LGHNA and CDR2 is YSLEER. The CDR3 has 15 amino acids. The CDR3 sequence: CASSQTTGAGYGYTF. The CDR3 nucleotides are TGCGCCAGCAGCCAGACGACAGGGGCTGGCTATGGCTACACCTTC.

This clonotype was counted only a few times. The V gene is TRBV7-8, the J gene TRBJ2-7; D is perhaps TRBD2 (5 bases). Per the germline V gene, CDR1 is SGHVS and CDR2 is FQNEAQ. With 5 bases removed from V and 0 bases from J, the gap between germline ends came to 14 bases. The CDR3 is made up of 15 amino acids. CDR3 amino acids: CASSNRVARSYEQYF. CDR3 nucleotide sequence: TGTGCCAGCAGCAATCGGGTAGCGCGCTCCTACGAGCAGTACTTC.

Only a few counts were recorded for this clonotype. This chain connects TRBV24-1 to TRBJ2-2; perhaps TRBD2 as D (6 bases). This CDR3 is 17 amino acids long. Germline loops: CDR1 KGHDR, CDR2 SFDVKD. V was trimmed by 1 base and J by 4 bases, leaving 15 bases between them. In nucleotides, the CDR3 is TGTGCCACCAGTGATTTCAGGGCGGGGAGGACCACCGGGGAGCTGTTTTTT. Protein: CATSDFRAGRTTGELFF.

This clonotype was detected only a few times. CDR3 amino acids: CSAIRSAETQYF. Here the CDR3 DNA reads TGCAGTGCCATCCGGAGCGCAGAGACCCAGTACTTC. V and J are TRBV20-1 and TRBJ2-5; D gene ambiguous. In germline, CDR1 is DFQATT, CDR2 SNEGSKA (reference sequence). This CDR3 has 12 amino acids. V was cut by 6 bases and J by 4 bases, with 12 bases left in between.

This chain connects TRBV21-1 to TRBJ2-5; the table's D gene call, TRBD2, was not cross checked with the DNA. TRBV21-1 is a pseudogene locus. The CDR3 runs to 15 residues. CDR3 amino acids: CASRGLAPSQETQYF. The DNA for the CDR3 is TGTGCCAGCAGGGGACTAGCACCTTCCCAAGAGACCCAGTACTTC.